This entry lists 10 T cell receptor beta chains sequenced from one sample in a study of blood T cell repertoires in COVID-19 (TCRdb year 2020). The library was obtained by the immunoSEQ multiplex PCR assay. This immuneACCESS table, as held by TCRdb, lists in-frame sequences with V and J called but not all clones. Of the missing ones, under half trace to an unresolved V gene in checked studies; the others have no known cause. The sample data list just over 90,000 clones, and approximately 80% of these were observed just once. 15% to 20% of the sample rests with the top ten. Sequencing was carried out using peripheral blood. These receptors were collected from a human donor in a cohort sampled during active COVID-19.

This chain joins TRBV4-1 and TRBJ2-5, with a tentative D call TRBD1 (6 bases). Germline V gives CDR1 MGHRA, CDR2 YSYEKL. With 0 bases removed from V and 0 bases from J, the gap between germline ends came to 17 bases. The CDR3 spans 18 residues. CDR3 sequence (DNA): TGCGCCAGCAGCCAAGAACTCGCAGGGACATCATACCAAGAGACCCAGTACTTC. Protein product: CASSQELAGTSYQETQYF.

This chain joins TRBV27 and TRBJ1-2; D possibly corresponds to TRBD1 (6 bases). Between the trimmed V and J ends, which lost 3 bases and 7 bases, there was a span of 12 bases. The CDR3 has 13 amino acids. Per the germline V gene, CDR1 is MNHEY and CDR2 is SMNVEV (reference sequence). The CDR3, as DNA: TGTGCCAGCAGTTTGGGACACGACTCTGGCTACACCTTC. It specifies CASSLGHDSGYTF.

This clone came up once. The chain recombines TRBV28 with TRBJ2-5; 11 bases match TRBD2. Germline V gene sequence: CDR1 MDHEN, CDR2 SYDVKM. This CDR3 has 15 residues. V gave up 3 bases and J gave up 2 bases; unmatched junction bases: 2. The DNA of the CDR3 is TGTGCCAGCAGTTTTTCTAGCGGGGGGCAAGAGACCCAGTACTTC. Translation: CASSFSSGGQETQYF.

The V call is TRBV20-1, the J call TRBJ2-1, with D tentatively TRBD1 (5 bases). The germline V gene encodes CDR1 DFQATT and CDR2 SNEGSKA (reference sequence). The V gene lost 3 bases and the J gene lost 9 bases, with 9 bases spanning the gap. The CDR3 runs 11 residues. Written as DNA, the CDR3 is TGCAGTGCTAGGGACAAAACTGAGCAGTTCTTC. This encodes CSARDKTEQFF.

The chain carries TRBV7-9 and TRBJ1-5; 7 bases are a match to TRBD1. Germline V lookup: CDR1 SEHNR, CDR2 FQNEAQ (reference sequence). Trimming took 1 base from V and 4 from J; bases not matched to a gene: 4. The CDR3 loop spans 15 amino acids. CDR3 sequence reads: CASSLGQGVNQPQHF. DNA of the CDR3: TGTGCCAGCAGCTTAGGACAGGGTGTGAATCAGCCCCAGCATTTT.

This CDR3 is CASSLLTGVGQPQHF. For the CDR3, the DNA is TGTGCCAGCAGCCTCCTAACAGGGGTGGGTCAGCCCCAGCATTTT. The rearrangement joins TRBV5-5 to TRBJ1-5, with 7 positions matching TRBD1. This CDR3 is built from 15 residues. Per germline, CDR1 SGHKS and CDR2 YYEKEE (reference sequence). V shed 4 bases, J shed 6 bases, and the junction held 10 bases outside the gene matches.

This chain connects TRBV28 to TRBJ2-3, with TRBD2 matching over 8 bases. Germline V lookup: CDR1 MDHEN, CDR2 SYDVKM. V shed 4 bases and J 0 bases; nucleotides not matched to a gene: 6. The CDR3 is 16 amino acids. CDR3 nucleotides: TGTGCCAGCAGTTCGTATAGCGGGGCTAGCACAGATACGCAGTATTTT. Its protein is CASSSYSGASTDTQYF. The variable domain in full, completed from reference TRBV28 and TRBJ2-3, reads DVKVTQSSRYLVKRTGEKVFLECVQDMDHENMFWYRQDPGLGLRLIYFSYDVKMKEKGDIPEGYSVSREKKERFSLILESASTNQTSMYLCASSSYSGASTDTQYFGPGTRLTVL.

For this clone: Other DNA sequences from this sample encode an identical CDR3 as well. DNA for the CDR3: TGTGCCAGCTCACCAGGGCTGAACACTGAAGCTTTCTTT. Its protein is CASSPGLNTEAFF. The chain employs TRBV18 and TRBJ1-1; D not certain. The V end was cut by 2 bases, the J end by 0 bases, with 4 bases between. Germline values: CDR1 KGHSH, CDR2 LQKENI. This CDR3 spans 13 amino acids.

The rearrangement links TRBV14 to TRBJ2-1, with 10 bases fitting TRBD2. V gave up 1 base and J gave up 4 bases; unmatched junction bases: 7. Germline lookup yields CDR1 SGHDN and CDR2 FVKESK. The CDR3 extends over 17 amino acids. The CDR3 region is CASSQGPSGRDYNEQFF. The CDR3, as DNA: TGTGCCAGCAGCCAAGGTCCTAGCGGGAGAGATTACAATGAGCAGTTCTTC.

The chain employs TRBV2 and TRBJ2-2; 9 bases are a match to TRBD1. Trimming cost V 4 bases and J 3 bases; bases outside gene matches: 6. Germline assignment: CDR1 SNHLY and CDR2 FYNNEI. This CDR3 has 16 amino acids. The CDR3, as DNA: TGTGCCAGCAGTGCCCAGCGGACAGGGGACACCGGGGAGCTGTTTTTT. Protein product: CASSAQRTGDTGELFF.